The clone carrying this T cell receptor (beta chain) was observed many times. Its target is unknown. Described treatment: randomized to nivolumab then ipilimumab (arm A) or the reverse (arm B). The data originate from a study of sequential checkpoint blockade in melanoma. The assay was immunoSEQ multiplex PCR, and TCRdb's table has in-frame clones only and misses some. Counted here are fewer than 8,000 clones, over 20% occurring once; the ten biggest clones make up under 20%. CDR1 is SGHNT and CDR2 is YENEEA in the germline V gene. Trimming pared 4 bases from V and 0 bases from J, leaving 16 bases between. The CDR3 consists of 17 residues. Regarding the study as a whole: Clinical benefit was about 30 times likelier when tumor T-cell fraction and clonality increased. In arm A, pretreatment tumor clonality was associated with response.

Here the sequenced sample was tumor tissue (inferred from file names), taken from a patient given nivolumab and ipilimumab in sequence. The gene calls are TRBV11-3 and TRBJ2-1, with TRBD1 as a possible D gene (6 bases). This sequence was found in a human donor with melanoma. The CDR3 here is CASSSRGHPSSYNEQFF. CDR3 sequence (DNA): TGTGCCAGCAGCTCCAGGGGCCACCCGAGCTCCTACAATGAGCAGTTCTTC.